What follows is one T cell receptor (beta chain) and its context. The sample belongs to a study of CD8 T cells in Susac syndrome. Treatment-naive patients with stable or active relapsing-remitting disease served as multiple sclerosis controls. RNA in amounts of about 0.5 to 1 ug was reverse transcribed with random hexamers. immunoSEQ multiplex PCR amplified TCR beta CDR3 across 54 Vbeta, 13 Jbeta. TCRdb itself ran the immunoSEQ multiplex PCR reads through MiXCR, one entry per CDR3 protein. The profile shows hundreds of thousands of distinct CDR3 sequences, approximately 95% of them singletons. The CDR3 loop spans 14 amino acids. Trimming cost V 0 bases and J 5 bases, with 13 bases left between them. Germline CDR1 DFQATT, CDR2 SNEGSKA (reference sequence).

The clonotype comes from a human donor with multiple sclerosis. This chain uses TRBV20-1 with TRBJ1-2; tentatively, D is TRBD1 (5 bases). Sequencing used CD4+ T cells from PBMCs. Written as DNA, the CDR3 is TGCAGTGCTAGAGATCAGGGCAGGGATTATGGCTACACCTTC. It codes for CSARDQGRDYGYTF.